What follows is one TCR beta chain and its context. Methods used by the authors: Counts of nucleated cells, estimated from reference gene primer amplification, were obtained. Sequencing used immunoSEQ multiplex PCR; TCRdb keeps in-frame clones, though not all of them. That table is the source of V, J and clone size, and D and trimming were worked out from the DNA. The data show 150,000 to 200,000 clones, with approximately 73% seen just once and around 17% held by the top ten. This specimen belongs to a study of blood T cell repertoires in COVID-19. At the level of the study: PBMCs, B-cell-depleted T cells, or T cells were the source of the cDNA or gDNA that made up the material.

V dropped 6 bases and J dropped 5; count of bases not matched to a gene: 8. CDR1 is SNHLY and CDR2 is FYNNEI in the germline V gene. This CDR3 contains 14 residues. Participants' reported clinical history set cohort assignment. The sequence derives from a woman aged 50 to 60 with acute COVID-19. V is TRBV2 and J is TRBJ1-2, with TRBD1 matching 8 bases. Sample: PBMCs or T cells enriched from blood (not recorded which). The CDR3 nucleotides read TGTGCCAGCAGGCCGGGACAGGCACTTTATGGCTACACCTTC. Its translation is CASRPGQALYGYTF.